The 24 T cell receptor beta chains below were found in one sample sequenced in a study of blood T cell repertoires in COVID-19. Sequencing was performed with immunoSEQ multiplex PCR; in TCRdb, only in-frame clones are kept and a portion is missing. The table lists 55,000 to 70,000 clones, around 84% of them singletons. The source material was peripheral blood. The receptor source for this set is a woman of 80 years or more with acute or convalescent COVID-19.

V gene TRBV7-9 combines with J gene TRBJ2-7; TRBD2 might be the D (5 bases). The germline gives CDR1 SEHNR, CDR2 FQNEAQ (reference sequence). The CDR3 is made up of 11 amino acids. Trimming stripped 1 base from V and 11 bases from J, with 9 bases between. The CDR3 here is CASSLDTEEYF. CDR3 coding DNA: TGTGCCAGCAGCTTAGATACGGAGGAGTACTTC. Supplemented by reference TRBV7-9 and TRBJ2-7, the full variable domain reads DTGVSQNPRHKITKRGQNVTFRCDPISEHNRLYWYRQTLGQGPEFLTYFQNEAQLEKSRLLSDRFSAERPKGSFSTLEIQRTEQGDSAMYLCASSLDTEEYFGPGTRLTVT.

This chain links TRBV10-1 with TRBJ2-3, with 9 nucleotides matching TRBD1. CDR3 length: 15 amino acids. The ends lost 1 base at V and 4 bases at J; junction bases unmatched: 3. Per the germline V gene, CDR1 is WNHNN and CDR2 is SYGVQD (reference sequence). In DNA form, the CDR3 reads TGCGCCAGCAGTGAGTGGGACAGGGTTGCAGATACGCAGTATTTT. It codes for CASSEWDRVADTQYF.

The chain is built from TRBV10-3 and TRBJ1-1, with a tentative D call TRBD1 (6 bases). The CDR3 runs 16 residues. V dropped 3 bases and J dropped 8 bases, with 22 bases sitting between them. Germline values: CDR1 ENHRY, CDR2 SYGVKD. The CDR3 sequence: CAISDGQGSRSPEAFF. Here the CDR3 DNA reads TGTGCCATCAGTGATGGTCAGGGGTCTCGTTCCCCCGAAGCTTTCTTT.

This rearrangement joins TRBV11-2 to TRBJ1-2; possibly TRBD1 for D (5 bases). Germline CDR1 is SGHAT and CDR2 is FQNNGV. Trimming cost V 7 bases and J 7 bases, with 13 bases left between them. The CDR3 spans 12 residues. CDR3 residues: CASIREQGGYTF. CDR3 coding DNA: TGTGCCAGCATCCGGGAGCAGGGTGGCTACACCTTC.

CDR3 nucleotide sequence: TGTGCCAGCAAAGGGACAGGGCAAGAGACCCAGTACTTC. This encodes CASKGTGQETQYF. This chain links TRBV6-1 with TRBJ2-5; 9 bases line up with TRBD1. J was trimmed by 2 bases and V by 7 bases; bases with no gene match: 2. CDR1 is MNHNS, CDR2 SASEGT, per germline. CDR3 length equals 13 residues.

The rearrangement uses TRBV27 and TRBJ2-2; D is ambiguous. Germline V gives CDR1 MNHEY, CDR2 SMNVEV (reference sequence). Trimming stripped 3 bases from V and 4 bases from J, with 6 bases between. The CDR3 has 13 amino acids. The CDR3 DNA sequence: TGTGCCAGCAGTTTTCGGGTCACCGGGGAGCTGTTTTTT. Translated: CASSFRVTGELFF.

This rearrangement joins TRBV20-1 to TRBJ1-5; 7 bases line up with TRBD1. Trimming at V came to 3 bases and at J to 7 bases, leaving 9 bases not matched to a gene. Germline V gene lookup returns CDR1 DFQATT and CDR2 SNEGSKA (reference sequence). This CDR3 spans 14 amino acids. The CDR3 nucleotides read TGCAGTGCTAGTGGGAGGGGGCGTGGACAGCCCCAGCATTTT. It codes for CSASGRGRGQPQHF.

The rearrangement joins TRBV11-2 to TRBJ2-3, with TRBD2 identical over 8 bases. The J segment lost 4 bases and the V segment lost 4 bases, leaving 7 bases of the junction unmatched. The CDR3 totals 15 residues. CDR1 and CDR2 (germline): SGHAT, FQNNGV. CDR3 residues: CASSSFGGAADTQYF. The CDR3 DNA reads as TGTGCCAGCAGCTCCTTCGGGGGGGCGGCAGATACGCAGTATTTT.

The rearrangement joins TRBV30 to TRBJ2-2; perhaps TRBD1 as D (5 bases). Germline V gene lookup returns CDR1 GTSNPN and CDR2 SVGIG (reference sequence). This CDR3 region has 15 residues. The V and J ends lost 4 bases and 6 bases respectively, with 18 bases between them. CDR3 DNA sequence: TGTGCCTGGAACCGGAAAGGGGCGAGCTCCGGGGAGCTGTTTTTT. Encoded protein: CAWNRKGASSGELFF.

The chain has TRBV15 and TRBJ2-2; 9 positions agree with TRBD2. Germline CDR1 LNHNV, CDR2 YYDKDF (reference sequence). V shed 1 base and J 6 bases; nucleotides not matched to a gene: 3. The CDR3 extends over 15 amino acids. The CDR3 bases are TGTGCCACCAGCAGAGGCGGGGGGGCAGCCGGGGAGCTGTTTTTT. Its translation: CATSRGGGAAGELFF.

This clone was seen more than once but under ten times. The rearrangement links TRBV10-1 to TRBJ2-2; D gene unclear. V lost 5 bases and J lost 1, with 5 bases in between. CDR3 length: 13 residues. Germline assignment: CDR1 WNHNN and CDR2 SYGVQD (reference sequence). For the CDR3, the DNA is TGCGCCAGCAGTCCGAGGAACACCGGGGAGCTGTTTTTT. Encoded protein: CASSPRNTGELFF.

The chain carries TRBV2 and TRBJ2-1; D is possibly TRBD1 (6 bases). This CDR3 contains 15 residues. V lost 7 bases, J lost 0 bases, and 13 bases lay in between. Germline CDR1 SNHLY, CDR2 FYNNEI. CDR3 in DNA: TGTGCCAGCACCCCAGGGGAACCCTCCTACAATGAGCAGTTCTTC. Its protein is CASTPGEPSYNEQFF.

The chain links TRBV3-1 (or the pseudogene TRBV3-2) to TRBJ1-3; possibly TRBD1 for D (5 bases). This CDR3 spans 15 amino acids. CDR1 is LGHDT and CDR2 is YNNKEL in the germline V gene (reference sequence). Trimming cost V 4 bases and J 2 bases, with 12 bases left between them. CDR3 amino acids: CASSPSAGPGNTIYF. CDR3 sequence (DNA): TGTGCCAGCAGCCCATCGGCGGGGCCTGGAAACACCATATATTTT.

The rearrangement links TRBV11-2 to TRBJ1-2; 7 bases map to TRBD1. CDR3 length: 15 amino acids. After removal of 5 bases from V and 5 bases from J, the junction contained 11 bases not matched to a gene. Germline values: CDR1 SGHAT, CDR2 FQNNGV. The CDR3 coding sequence is TGTGCCAGCAGCCCCCTGGGAGTGACAGGGTATGGCTACACCTTC. Residues: CASSPLGVTGYGYTF.

This clone is a singleton in its sample. J is TRBJ2-7 and V is TRBV5-4; D possibly corresponds to TRBD1 (5 bases). Germline CDR1 and CDR2: SGHNT and YYREEE (reference sequence). The CDR3 runs 13 residues. The V gene lost 3 bases and the J gene lost 0 bases, with 7 bases spanning the gap. This CDR3 reads CASSSTVSYEQYF. In DNA, the CDR3 is TGTGCCAGCAGCTCGACAGTCTCCTACGAGCAGTACTTC.

The chain couples TRBV7-9 to TRBJ2-1; 11 bases line up with TRBD2. V lost 5 bases and J lost 4; bases outside the gene matches: 7. The CDR3 consists of 16 residues. Germline V gene sequence: CDR1 SEHNR, CDR2 FQNEAQ (reference sequence). CDR3 amino acids: CASSLWTSGSYNEQFF. The CDR3 DNA reads TGTGCCAGCAGCCTCTGGACTAGCGGGTCGTACAATGAGCAGTTCTTC.

CDR3 DNA sequence: TGTGCCAGCAGCCCGTGGACTAGCGGGGGATCAGATACGCAGTATTTT. The encoded protein is CASSPWTSGGSDTQYF. The V gene is TRBV21-1, the J gene TRBJ2-3; TRBD2, the table's D call, lacks a check against the DNA. TRBV21-1 is termed a pseudogene. The CDR3 length is 16 residues.

The V call is TRBV19, the J call TRBJ1-5; D is ambiguous. The CDR3 covers 13 residues. With 7 bases removed from V and 0 bases from J, the gap between germline ends came to 7 bases. Germline V lookup: CDR1 LNHDA, CDR2 SQIVND (reference sequence). CDR3 in DNA: TGTGCCAGTACTACTAGTAGCAATCAGCCCCAGCATTTT. Residues: CASTTSSNQPQHF. The full variable domain, rest sourced from reference TRBV19 and TRBJ1-5, is DGGITQSPKYLFRKEGQNVTLSCEQNLNHDAMYWYRQDPGQGLRLIYYSQIVNDFQKGDIAEGYSVSREKKESFPLTVTSAQKNPTAFYLCASTTSSNQPQHFGDGTRLSIL.

The chain joins TRBV11-3 to TRBJ2-6, with 8 positions matching TRBD1. V shed 1 base, J shed 1 base, and the junction held 0 bases outside the gene matches. The CDR3 spans 16 residues. CDR1 SGHNT and CDR2 YENEEA come from the germline V gene. The CDR3 protein is CASSLGQGSGANVLTF. CDR3 DNA: TGTGCCAGCAGCTTAGGACAGGGGTCTGGGGCCAACGTCCTGACTTTC.

The chain uses TRBV3-1 (or the pseudogene TRBV3-2) and TRBJ2-3; tentatively, D is TRBD1 (6 bases). Germline loops: CDR1 LGHDT, CDR2 YNNKEL (reference sequence). The CDR3 length is 15 residues. The V gene lost 1 base and the J gene lost 3 bases, with 11 bases spanning the gap. In DNA, the CDR3 is TGTGCCAGCAGCCAAGGACACAGGGAGACAGATACGCAGTATTTT. Protein sequence: CASSQGHRETDTQYF.

The chain links TRBV5-1 to TRBJ1-3, with 8 bases that match TRBD1. The length of the CDR3 is 16 residues. Trimming cost V 3 bases and J 2 bases; bases outside gene matches: 7. Germline V gene lookup returns CDR1 SGHRS and CDR2 YFSETQ. The CDR3 loop is CASSSRQGNTGNTIYF. The CDR3 DNA is TGCGCCAGCAGCTCAAGACAGGGGAACACTGGAAACACCATATATTTT.

The chain employs TRBV29-1 and TRBJ2-3, with TRBD2 matching 7 bases. The V gene's germline CDR1 is SQVTM and CDR2 ANQGSEA. J was trimmed by 4 bases and V by 4 bases; bases with no gene match: 5. The CDR3 has 13 residues. Here the CDR3 reads CSVGVGGADTQYF. In nucleotides, the CDR3 is TGCAGCGTTGGTGTGGGGGGGGCAGATACGCAGTATTTT.

This clone has only a few counts. The rearrangement links TRBV4-2 to TRBJ2-7; TRBD1 is a possible D gene (6 bases). Trimming stripped 0 bases from V and 4 bases from J, with 16 bases between. Germline-derived CDR1 and CDR2 are LGHNA and YNFKEQ. The CDR3 contains 16 residues. The CDR3 DNA follows: TGTGCCAGCAGCCAAGATAGCCAGGGGTTACTTTACGAGCAGTACTTC. Translated: CASSQDSQGLLYEQYF.

The chain uses TRBV18 and TRBJ2-7, with a weak D call TRBD1 (5 bases). The CDR3 has 15 residues. The V and J ends lost 1 base and 2 bases respectively, with 12 bases between them. CDR1 and CDR2 from the germline V gene are KGHSH and LQKENI. CDR3 protein: CASSPQGIGPYEQYF. CDR3 bases: TGTGCCAGCTCACCACAGGGGATCGGACCCTACGAGCAGTACTTC.